Sequencing of this T cell receptor (beta chain) was carried out in a study of cytomegalovirus exposure and HLA in healthy donors. This CDR3 spans 15 amino acids. Germline V lookup: CDR1 MNHNY, CDR2 SVGAGI (reference sequence). V lost 5 bases to trimming and J lost 5 bases; unmatched junction nucleotides: 10. The PCR used 60 Vbeta and 13 Jbeta primers. Per the original data handling: Later, tens of millions of unique TCR beta chains were counted in an analysis, and 10 million to 12 million of them were shared. The table came from immunoSEQ multiplex PCR; TCRdb's copy has only in-frame clones and leaves some out. V, J and clone size derive from that table, while D and trimming were established from the DNA sequence. The sample gives approximately 210,000 clones, roughly four fifths of which show up once; approximately 1.8% is in the top ten. Study-level points and caveats: HLA alleles showed associations with 16,951 TCR beta sequences in a later analysis, at a 0.05 false discovery rate. Cytomegalovirus association was assigned to around 150 TCR beta chains. Common viral pathogens seemed, in a later analysis, to connect with several of the most significant clusters.

Notes on this clone: Antigen specificity is unknown.

This receptor was obtained from a man aged 18 to 29 in good health and CMV-seronegative. This chain links TRBV6-6 with TRBJ2-5; TRBD2 agrees at 8 bases. Sequencing input: PBMCs. The CDR3 sequence is CASSPGTRQGETQYF. The CDR3 DNA sequence: TGTGCCAGCAGTCCCGGGACTAGACAAGGGGAGACCCAGTACTTC.